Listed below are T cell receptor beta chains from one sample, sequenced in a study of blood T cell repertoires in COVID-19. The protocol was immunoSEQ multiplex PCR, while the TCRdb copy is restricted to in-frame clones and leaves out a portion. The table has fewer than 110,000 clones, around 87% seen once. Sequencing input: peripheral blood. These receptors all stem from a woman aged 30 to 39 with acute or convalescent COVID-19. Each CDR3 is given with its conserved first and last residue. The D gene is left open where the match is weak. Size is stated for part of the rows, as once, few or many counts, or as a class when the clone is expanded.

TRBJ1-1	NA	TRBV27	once	TGTGCCAGCAGGAGAGGGTGGAACACTGAAGCTTTCTTT	CASRRGWNTEAFF
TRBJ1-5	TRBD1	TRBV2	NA	TGTGCCAGTACCCAGGGACAGCGGAATCAGCCCCAGCATTTT	CASTQGQRNQPQHF
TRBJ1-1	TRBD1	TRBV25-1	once	TGTGCCAGCCCGGAAGACAGGGCGAACACTGAAGCTTTCTTT	CASPEDRANTEAFF
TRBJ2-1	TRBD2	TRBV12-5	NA	TGTGCTAGTGGTCGGACTAGCGGGGGGATTCATGAGCAGTTCTTC	CASGRTSGGIHEQFF
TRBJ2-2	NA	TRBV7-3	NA	TGTGCCAGCAGCTTATCCGGGGGCACCGGGGAGCTGTTTTTT	CASSLSGGTGELFF
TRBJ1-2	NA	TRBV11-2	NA	TGTGCCAGCAGCTTCGGGTACTCCTCCAACTATGGCTACACCTTC	CASSFGYSSNYGYTF
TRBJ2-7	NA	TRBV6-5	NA	TGTGCCAGCGGGGCAGGGGTGCCCTACGAGCAGTACTTC	CASGAGVPYEQYF
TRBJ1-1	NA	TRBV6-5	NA	TGTGCCAGCAGTTACCAGGGACACCTGAACACTGAAGCTTTCTTT	CASSYQGHLNTEAFF
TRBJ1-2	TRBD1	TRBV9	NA	TGTGCCAGCAGCGTGTCCCGGGACAGCCATGGCTACACCTTC	CASSVSRDSHGYTF
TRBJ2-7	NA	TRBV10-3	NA	TGTGCCATCAGTGGGGGTGGGAGAGGCGAGCAGTACTTC	CAISGGGRGEQYF
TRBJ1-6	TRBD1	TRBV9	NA	TGTGCCAGCAGCGTCGGGACAGGGTATAATTCACCCCTCCACTTT	CASSVGTGYNSPLHF
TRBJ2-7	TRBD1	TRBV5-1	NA	TGCGCCAGCAGCACCGGACAGGGTGGCCGCGAGCAGTACTTC	CASSTGQGGREQYF
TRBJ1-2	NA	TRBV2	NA	TGTGCCAGCAGGGGGACTAACGGCTACACCTTC	CASRGTNGYTF
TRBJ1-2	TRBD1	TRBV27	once	TGTGCCAGCAGTTTCACAGGGGGGAATGGCTACACCTTC	CASSFTGGNGYTF
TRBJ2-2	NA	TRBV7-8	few	TGTGCCAGCAGCTTAGACACCCACACCGGGGAGCTGTTTTTT	CASSLDTHTGELFF
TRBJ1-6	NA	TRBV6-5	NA	TGTGCCAGCAGTTACGCCCGACAGGAGATTTCACCCCTCCACTTT	CASSYARQEISPLHF
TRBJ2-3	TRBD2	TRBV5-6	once	TGTGCCAGCAGCAGACGCGGGGGGGCGGGCACAGATACGCAGTATTTT	CASSRRGGAGTDTQYF
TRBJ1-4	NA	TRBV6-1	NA	TGTGCCAGCAGTGAACGGGGGTCTAATGAAAAACTGTTTTTT	CASSERGSNEKLFF
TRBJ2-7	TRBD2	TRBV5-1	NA	TGCGCCAGCAGCTTAGGGGCCGGGAGGGAGCAGTACTTC	CASSLGAGREQYF
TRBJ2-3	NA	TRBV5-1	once	TGCGCCAGCAGCTTGCAAACGGGGGATACGCAGTATTTT	CASSLQTGDTQYF
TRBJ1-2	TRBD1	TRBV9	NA	TGTGCCAGCAGCCCAGATCCAGGGGGGAACTATGGCTACACCTTC	CASSPDPGGNYGYTF
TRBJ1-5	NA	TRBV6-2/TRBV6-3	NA	TGTGCCACCAGTTTGGACAGCTATCAGCCCCAGCATTTT	CATSLDSYQPQHF
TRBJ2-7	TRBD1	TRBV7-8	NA	TGTGCCAGCAGCTTAGCAATATCCGGGACAGGGCGCTACGAGCAGTACTTC	CASSLAISGTGRYEQYF
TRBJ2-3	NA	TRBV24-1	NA	TGTGCCACCAGTGAACAGGGCGCAGATACGCAGTATTTT	CATSEQGADTQYF
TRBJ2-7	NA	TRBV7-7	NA	TGTGCCAGCAGCCCAGTGAGGGCCTCATACGAGCAGTACTTC	CASSPVRASYEQYF
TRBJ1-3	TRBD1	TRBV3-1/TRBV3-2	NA	TGTGCCAGCAGCCTTGGACAGGGAGAAGGAAACACCATATATTTT	CASSLGQGEGNTIYF
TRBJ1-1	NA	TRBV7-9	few	TGTGCCAGCAGCTTCCCAGCGGCCCCTGAAGCTTTCTTT	CASSFPAAPEAFF
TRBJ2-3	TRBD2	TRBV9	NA	TGTGCCAGCAGCGTGTTGGGACTAGCGGGGGCCACAGATACGCAGTATTTT	CASSVLGLAGATDTQYF
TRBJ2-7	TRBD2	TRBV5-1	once	TGCGCCAGCAGCCCGGACCTAGCGGGGGGCTACGAGCAGTACTTC	CASSPDLAGGYEQYF
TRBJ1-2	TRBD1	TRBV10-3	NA	TGTGCCATCAACAAACAGGGGGCGGATAATGGCTACACCTTC	CAINKQGADNGYTF
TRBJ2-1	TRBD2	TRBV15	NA	TGTGCCACCAGCAGACTAGCGGGGATTAATGAGCAGTTCTTC	CATSRLAGINEQFF
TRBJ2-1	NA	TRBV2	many	TGTGCCAGCAGTTTTGGGGGCGATGAGCAGTTCTTC	CASSFGGDEQFF
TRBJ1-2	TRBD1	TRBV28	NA	TGTGCCAGCAGTACCCCCGACAGGGGAAGGACGGGCTACACCTTC	CASSTPDRGRTGYTF
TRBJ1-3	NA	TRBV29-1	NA	TGCAGCGTTGGCAGGGGTACAGGAAACACCATATATTTT	CSVGRGTGNTIYF
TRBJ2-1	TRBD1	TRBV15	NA	TGTGCCACCAGCAAAAGCAAGGGGGCGGCCCCCGGCAATGAGCAGTTCTTC	CATSKSKGAAPGNEQFF
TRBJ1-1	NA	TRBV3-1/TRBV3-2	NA	TGTGCCAGCAGCCAAGTCTCGGGGGACCGAGCTTTCTTT	CASSQVSGDRAFF
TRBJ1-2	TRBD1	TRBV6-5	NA	TGTGCCAGCAGTTACTCCGGGACAGGGCCTGGCTACACCTTC	CASSYSGTGPGYTF
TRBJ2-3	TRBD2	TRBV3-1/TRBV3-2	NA	TGTGCCAGCAGCTCCCGGTTAGCGGGGGGAACAGATACGCAGTATTTT	CASSSRLAGGTDTQYF
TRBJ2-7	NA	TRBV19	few	TGTGCCAGTAGTATGTGGGGGGACTCTAGCTCCTACGAGCAGTACTTC	CASSMWGDSSSYEQYF
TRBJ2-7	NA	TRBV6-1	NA	TGTGCCAGCAGCCCCAGGGTTACCACCTACGAGCAGTACTTC	CASSPRVTTYEQYF
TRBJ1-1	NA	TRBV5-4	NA	TGTGCCAGCAGCTTGGACAGGAACACTGAAGCTTTCTTT	CASSLDRNTEAFF
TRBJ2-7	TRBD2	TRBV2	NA	TGTGCCAGCCTAGAGGGCACTAGCGGGGGATTCACCTCTCACGAGCAGTACTTC	CASLEGTSGGFTSHEQYF
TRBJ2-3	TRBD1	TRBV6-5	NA	TGTGCCAGCAGCCCAGGGGGCGGGCCAGATACGCAGTATTTT	CASSPGGGPDTQYF
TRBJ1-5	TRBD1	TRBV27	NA	TGTGCCAGCACCTTACCCCCGGGACAGGGAGTAGGAAATCAGCCCCAGCATTTT	CASTLPPGQGVGNQPQHF
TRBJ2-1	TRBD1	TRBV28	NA	TGTGCCAGCAGATCCGGGACAGCTTCTTACAATGAGCAGTTCTTC	CASRSGTASYNEQFF
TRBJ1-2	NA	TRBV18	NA	TGTGCCAGCCGCGGACTGAATGGCTACACCTTC	CASRGLNGYTF
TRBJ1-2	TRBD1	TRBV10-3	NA	TGTGCCATCCAAGGACAGGATAACTATGGCTACACCTTC	CAIQGQDNYGYTF
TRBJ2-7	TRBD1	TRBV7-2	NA	TGTGCCAGCAGCTTAAGAAGGGGGCTAGAGCAGTACTTC	CASSLRRGLEQYF